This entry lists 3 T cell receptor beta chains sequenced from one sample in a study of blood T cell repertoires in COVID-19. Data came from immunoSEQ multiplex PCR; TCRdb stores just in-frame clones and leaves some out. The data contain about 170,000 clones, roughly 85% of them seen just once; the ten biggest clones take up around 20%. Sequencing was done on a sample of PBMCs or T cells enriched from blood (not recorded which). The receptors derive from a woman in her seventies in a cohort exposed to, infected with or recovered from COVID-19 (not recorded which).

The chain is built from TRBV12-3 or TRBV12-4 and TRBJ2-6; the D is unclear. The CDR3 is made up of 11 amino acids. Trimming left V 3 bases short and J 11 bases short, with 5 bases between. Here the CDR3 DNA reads TGTGCCAGCAGTTTGTCCGACGTCCTGACTTTC. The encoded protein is CASSLSDVLTF.

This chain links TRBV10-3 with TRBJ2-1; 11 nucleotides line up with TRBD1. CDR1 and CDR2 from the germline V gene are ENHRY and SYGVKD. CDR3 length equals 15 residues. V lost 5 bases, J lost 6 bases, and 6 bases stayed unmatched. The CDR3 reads CAISSLGTGGNEQFF. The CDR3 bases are TGTGCCATCAGTTCCCTCGGGACAGGGGGCAATGAGCAGTTCTTC.

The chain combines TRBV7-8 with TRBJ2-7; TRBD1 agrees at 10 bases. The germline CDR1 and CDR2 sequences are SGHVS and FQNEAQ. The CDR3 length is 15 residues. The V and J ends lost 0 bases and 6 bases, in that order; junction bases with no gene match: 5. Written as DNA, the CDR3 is TGTGCCAGCAGCTTAGCCGACAGGGGGCAGGTCGAGCAGTACTTC. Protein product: CASSLADRGQVEQYF.